The 5 T cell receptor beta chains below all came from one sample that was sequenced in a study of blood T cell repertoires in COVID-19. Only in-frame clones appear in the TCRdb table, and some are missing; sequencing was by immunoSEQ multiplex PCR. The profile shows about 51,000 clones, roughly 86% of them singletons. Sequenced sample: peripheral blood. Every receptor here comes from a man aged 45-65 years with active COVID-19.

The rearrangement links TRBV19 to TRBJ1-1; D is uncertain. The CDR3 covers 16 residues. The V and J ends lost 8 bases and 0 bases respectively, with 19 bases between them. Germline V CDR1 and CDR2: LNHDA, SQIVND (reference sequence). The CDR3 region is CASGGPFGYMNTEAFF. The CDR3 DNA sequence: TGTGCCAGTGGAGGGCCGTTCGGGTATATGAACACTGAAGCTTTCTTT.

This chain links TRBV4-1 with TRBJ2-1, with TRBD1 matching over 9 bases. Per the germline V gene, CDR1 is MGHRA and CDR2 is YSYEKL. This CDR3 comprises 18 residues. The V gene end was trimmed by 0 bases and the J gene end by 5 bases; junction bases not matched to a gene: 11. In DNA form, the CDR3 reads TGCGCCAGCAGCCAAGATCGGGACAGGGTTTTAGCGGACAATGAGCAGTTCTTC. Translated, it gives CASSQDRDRVLADNEQFF.

The genes are TRBV5-1 and TRBJ2-3; maybe TRBD2 (6 bases). Germline V gives CDR1 SGHRS, CDR2 YFSETQ. The CDR3 loop spans 15 amino acids. The V end was cut by 5 bases, the J end by 5 bases, with 18 bases between. Here the CDR3 reads CASRGSLRGGDTQYF. CDR3 DNA: TGCGCCAGCAGGGGGAGTCTCCGGGGAGGAGATACGCAGTATTTT.

The genes are TRBV11-3 and TRBJ1-2, with 7 bases lining up with TRBD1. The CDR3 is 14 residues long. Trimming removed 5 bases from V and 8 bases from J; junction bases left unmatched: 11. CDR1 and CDR2 from the germline V gene are SGHNT and YENEEA. DNA for the CDR3: TGTGCCAGCAGCACCTTGGCAGGGGGTGCCGGCTACACCTTC. This codes for CASSTLAGGAGYTF.

The V and J genes are TRBV7-2 and TRBJ1-5, with 7 bases matching TRBD1. CDR1 is SGHTA, CDR2 FQGNSA, per germline. CDR3 length: 14 amino acids. V shed 1 base and J 6 bases; nucleotides not matched to a gene: 3. This CDR3 is CASSLVGGGQPQHF. Written as DNA, the CDR3 is TGTGCCAGCAGCTTAGTAGGGGGCGGTCAGCCCCAGCATTTT.